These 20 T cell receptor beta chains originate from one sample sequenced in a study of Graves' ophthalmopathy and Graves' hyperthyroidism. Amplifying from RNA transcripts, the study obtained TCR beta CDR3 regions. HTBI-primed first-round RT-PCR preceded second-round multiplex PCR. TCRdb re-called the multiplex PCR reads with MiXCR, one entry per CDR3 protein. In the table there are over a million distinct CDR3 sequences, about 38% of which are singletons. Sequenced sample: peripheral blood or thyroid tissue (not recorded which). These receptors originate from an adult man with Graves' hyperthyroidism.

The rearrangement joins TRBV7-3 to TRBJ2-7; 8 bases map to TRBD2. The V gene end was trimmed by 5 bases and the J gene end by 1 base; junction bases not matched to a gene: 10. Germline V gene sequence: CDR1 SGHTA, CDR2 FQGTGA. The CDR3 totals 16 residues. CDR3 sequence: CASSPRAGVGSYEQYF. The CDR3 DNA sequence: TGTGCCAGCAGCCCCAGAGCGGGGGTGGGGTCCTACGAGCAGTACTTC.

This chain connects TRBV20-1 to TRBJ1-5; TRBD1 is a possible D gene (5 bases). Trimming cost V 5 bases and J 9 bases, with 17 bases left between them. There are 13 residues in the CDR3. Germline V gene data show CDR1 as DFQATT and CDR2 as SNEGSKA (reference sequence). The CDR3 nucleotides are TGCAGTGCTCTGGGGACTAGCGGATCGCCCCAGCATTTT. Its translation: CSALGTSGSPQHF.

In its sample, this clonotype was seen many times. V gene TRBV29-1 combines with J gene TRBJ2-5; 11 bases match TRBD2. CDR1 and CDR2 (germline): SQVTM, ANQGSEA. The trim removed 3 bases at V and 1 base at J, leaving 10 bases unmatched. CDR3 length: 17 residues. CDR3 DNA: TGCAGCGTTGACGCTAGCGGGAGGCGGTGGGGCCAAGAGACCCAGTACTTC. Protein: CSVDASGRRWGQETQYF.

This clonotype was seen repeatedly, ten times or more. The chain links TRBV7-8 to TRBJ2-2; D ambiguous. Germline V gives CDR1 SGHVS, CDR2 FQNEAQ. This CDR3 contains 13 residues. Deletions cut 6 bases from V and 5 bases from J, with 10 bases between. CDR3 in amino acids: CASSNVGTGELFF. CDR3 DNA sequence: TGTGCCAGCAGTAACGTGGGTACCGGGGAGCTGTTTTTT.

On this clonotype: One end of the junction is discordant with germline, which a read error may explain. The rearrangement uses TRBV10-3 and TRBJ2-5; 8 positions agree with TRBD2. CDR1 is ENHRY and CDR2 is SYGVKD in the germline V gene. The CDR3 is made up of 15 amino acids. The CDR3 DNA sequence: TGTGCCAGCAGTTACGGGGGGGGGACCCAAGAGACCCAGTACTTC. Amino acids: CASSYGGGTQETQYF.

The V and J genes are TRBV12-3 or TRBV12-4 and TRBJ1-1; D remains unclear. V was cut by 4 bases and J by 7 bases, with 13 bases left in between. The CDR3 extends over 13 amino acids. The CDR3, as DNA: TGTGCCAGCAGTTACTCGGGATATAATGAAGCTTTCTTT. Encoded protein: CASSYSGYNEAFF.

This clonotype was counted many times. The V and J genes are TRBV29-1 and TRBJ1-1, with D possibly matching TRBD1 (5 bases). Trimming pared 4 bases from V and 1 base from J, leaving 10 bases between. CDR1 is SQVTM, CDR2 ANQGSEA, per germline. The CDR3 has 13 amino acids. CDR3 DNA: TGCAGCGTTGGGGTGGGGACGAACACTGAAGCTTTCTTT. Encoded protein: CSVGVGTNTEAFF.

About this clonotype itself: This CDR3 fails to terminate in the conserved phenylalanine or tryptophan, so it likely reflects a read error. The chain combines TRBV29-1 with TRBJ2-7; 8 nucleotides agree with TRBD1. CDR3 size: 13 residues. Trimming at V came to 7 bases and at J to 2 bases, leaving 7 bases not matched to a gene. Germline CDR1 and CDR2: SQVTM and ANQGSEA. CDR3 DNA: TGCAGCGCCACCGGGACAGGCACCTACGAGCAGTACTAC. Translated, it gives CSATGTGTYEQYY.

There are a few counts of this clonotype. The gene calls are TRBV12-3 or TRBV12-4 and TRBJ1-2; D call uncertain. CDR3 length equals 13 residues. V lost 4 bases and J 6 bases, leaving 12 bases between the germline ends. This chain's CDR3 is CASSYFGPDGYTF. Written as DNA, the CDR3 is TGTGCCAGCAGTTACTTCGGACCAGATGGCTACACCTTC.

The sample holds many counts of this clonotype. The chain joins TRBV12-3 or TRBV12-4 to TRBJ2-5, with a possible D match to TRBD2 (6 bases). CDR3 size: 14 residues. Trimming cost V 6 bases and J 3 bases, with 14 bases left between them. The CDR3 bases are TGTGCCAGCAGCGACCTGACTAGAGAAGAGACCCAGTACTTC. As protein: CASSDLTREETQYF.

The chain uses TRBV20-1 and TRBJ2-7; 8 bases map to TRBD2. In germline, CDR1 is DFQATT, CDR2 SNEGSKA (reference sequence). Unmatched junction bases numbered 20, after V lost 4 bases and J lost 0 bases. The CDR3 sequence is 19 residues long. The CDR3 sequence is CSATSYRRASGLSSYEQYF. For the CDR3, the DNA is TGCAGTGCTACTTCCTACCGGAGGGCTAGCGGGCTGAGCTCCTACGAGCAGTACTTC.

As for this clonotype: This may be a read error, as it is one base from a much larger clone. The CDR3 spells CGVKTASQNTEAFF. The CDR3 nucleotides read TGCGGCGTTAAGACTGCAAGCCAGAACACTGAAGCTTTCTTT. The chain joins TRBV29-1 to TRBJ1-1; the D is unclear. The germline V gene has CDR1 SQVTM and CDR2 ANQGSEA. The CDR3 runs to 14 residues.

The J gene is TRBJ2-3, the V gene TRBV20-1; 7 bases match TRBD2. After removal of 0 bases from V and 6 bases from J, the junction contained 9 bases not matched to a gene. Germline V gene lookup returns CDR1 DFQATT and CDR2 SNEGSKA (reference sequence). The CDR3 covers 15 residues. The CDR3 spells CSARDEGRERDTQYF. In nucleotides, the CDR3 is TGCAGTGCTAGAGATGAAGGGCGGGAGCGGGATACGCAGTATTTT.

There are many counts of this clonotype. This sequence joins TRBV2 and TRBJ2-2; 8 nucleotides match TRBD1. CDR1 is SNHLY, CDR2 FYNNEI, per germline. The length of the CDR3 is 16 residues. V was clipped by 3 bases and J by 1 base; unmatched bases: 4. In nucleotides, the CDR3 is TGTGCCAGCAGTGACAGGGGGCTTGGGAACACCGGGGAGCTGTTTTTT. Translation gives CASSDRGLGNTGELFF.

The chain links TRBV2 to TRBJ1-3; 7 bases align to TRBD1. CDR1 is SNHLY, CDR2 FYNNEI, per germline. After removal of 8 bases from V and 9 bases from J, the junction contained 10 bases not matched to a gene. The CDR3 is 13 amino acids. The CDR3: CASEDRPGGTIYF. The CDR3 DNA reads TGTGCCAGCGAGGACAGGCCCGGAGGCACCATATATTTT.

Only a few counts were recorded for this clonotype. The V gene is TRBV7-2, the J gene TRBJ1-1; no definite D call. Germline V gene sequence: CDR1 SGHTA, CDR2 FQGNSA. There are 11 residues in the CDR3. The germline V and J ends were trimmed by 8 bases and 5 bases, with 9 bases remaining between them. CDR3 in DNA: TGTGCCAGCCGCGACCGGACTGAAGCTTTCTTT. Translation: CASRDRTEAFF.

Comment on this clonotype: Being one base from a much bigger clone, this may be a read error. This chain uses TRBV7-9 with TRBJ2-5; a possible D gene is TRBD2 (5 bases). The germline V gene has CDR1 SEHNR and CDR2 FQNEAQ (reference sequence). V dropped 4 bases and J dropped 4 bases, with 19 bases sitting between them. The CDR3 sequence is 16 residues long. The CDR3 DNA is TGTGCCAGCAGCTCAGACGGAAACACCGCGGGAGAGACCCAGTACTTC. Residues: CASSSDGNTAGETQYF. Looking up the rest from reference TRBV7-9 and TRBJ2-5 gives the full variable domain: DTGVSQNPRHKITKRGQNVTFRCDPISEHNRLYWYRQTLGQGPEFLTYFQNEAQLEKSRLLSDRFSAERPKGSFSTLEIQRTEQGDSAMYLCASSSDGNTAGETQYFGPGTRLLVL.

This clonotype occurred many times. The CDR3 coding sequence is TGCGCCAGCAGCTTGCCGGAATTAGAGACCCAGTACTTC. Amino acids: CASSLPELETQYF. The rearrangement uses TRBV5-1 and TRBJ2-5; D remains unclear. Germline assignment: CDR1 SGHRS and CDR2 YFSETQ. V was shortened by 1 base and J by 4 bases, with 8 bases between the two germline ends. CDR3 length: 13 amino acids.

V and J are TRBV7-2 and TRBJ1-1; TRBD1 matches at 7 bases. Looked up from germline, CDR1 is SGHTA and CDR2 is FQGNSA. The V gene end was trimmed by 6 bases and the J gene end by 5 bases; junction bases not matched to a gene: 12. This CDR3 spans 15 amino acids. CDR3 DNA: TGTGCCAGCAGTGAATCGGGACAGTCCGGAACTGAAGCTTTCTTT. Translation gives CASSESGQSGTEAFF.

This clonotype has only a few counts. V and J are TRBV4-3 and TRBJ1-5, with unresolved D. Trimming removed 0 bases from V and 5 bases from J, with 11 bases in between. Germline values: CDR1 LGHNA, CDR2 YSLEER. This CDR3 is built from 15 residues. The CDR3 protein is CASSQDPGNYQPQHF. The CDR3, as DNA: TGCGCCAGCAGCCAAGATCCGGGGAATTATCAGCCCCAGCATTTT.